A selection of T cell receptor beta chains follows, all from one sample in a study of cytomegalovirus exposure and HLA in healthy donors. The repertoire was sequenced with immunoSEQ multiplex PCR; TCRdb's copy has only in-frame clones and lacks some. Of 150,000 to 200,000 clones listed, 85% are singletons. Material: PBMCs. The receptors here all came from a man aged 18 to 29 in good health and CMV-seropositive. Each CDR3 is given with its conserved first and last residue. D genes are given only for firm matches. Size is stated for part of the rows, as once, few or many counts, or as a class when the clone is expanded.

.,.,TRBV5-1,TRBJ2-5,TGCGCCAGCAGCTGGGTGTTAGAGGATCAAGAGACCCAGTACTTC,CASSWVLEDQETQYF
TRBD1,.,TRBV27,TRBJ1-6,TGTGCCAGCAGTTTGGGACAGTTGATTTCACCCCTCCACTTT,CASSLGQLISPLHF
.,.,TRBV6-6,TRBJ1-2,TGTGCCAGCAGTTCTTACAGAGAAGTCTATGGCTACACCTTC,CASSSYREVYGYTF
.,.,TRBV4-1,TRBJ2-3,TGCGCCAGCAGCCAAGATCCACCTGCGGGGAATCGGGCAGATACGCAGTATTTT,CASSQDPPAGNRADTQYF
.,.,TRBV10-2,TRBJ1-2,TGCGCCAGCAGTGAGTCGAGGCAGAGCCCCTATGGCTACACCTTC,CASSESRQSPYGYTF
.,.,TRBV18,TRBJ1-1,TGTGCCAGCTCCCAACAGGCTAACACTGAAGCTTTCTTT,CASSQQANTEAFF
TRBD1,few,TRBV6-5,TRBJ2-7,TGTGCCAGCAAAGGGGGACAGGCTCTGGAGCAGTACTTC,CASKGGQALEQYF
TRBD1,.,TRBV7-3,TRBJ2-5,TGTGCCAGCAGCTTAGGGACAGGGCCACAAGAGACCCAGTACTTC,CASSLGTGPQETQYF
TRBD1,.,TRBV7-3,TRBJ2-7,TGTGCCAGCAGCCTGGGACAGGGCGGCGAGCAGTACTTC,CASSLGQGGEQYF
TRBD1,.,TRBV10-3,TRBJ1-3,TGTGCCATCAGTAGACAGGGGGCAAGTGCTGGAAACACCATATATTTT,CAISRQGASAGNTIYF
TRBD1,.,TRBV28,TRBJ1-2,TGTGCCAGCAGTTTTCAAGGGGGCGGGTATGGCTACACCTTC,CASSFQGGGYGYTF
.,.,TRBV27,TRBJ1-5,TGTGCCAGCAGTCCCCACCGACAGGTGGATCAGCCCCAGCATTTT,CASSPHRQVDQPQHF
TRBD2,.,TRBV15,TRBJ2-5,TGTGCCACCGGCGGGGGGAGGGGCTTCCAAGAGACCCAGTACTTC,CATGGGRGFQETQYF
TRBD1,.,TRBV7-9,TRBJ2-5,TGTGCCAGCAGCTTAGTAGGGACAGGGGAGACCCAGTACTTC,CASSLVGTGETQYF
.,.,TRBV7-8,TRBJ1-5,TGTGCCAGCAGCTTATATTGGGGGCTTGGTCAGCCCCAGCATTTT,CASSLYWGLGQPQHF
.,.,TRBV30,TRBJ2-3,TGTGCCTGGAGCGCAAGCGGTAGCACAGATACGCAGTATTTT,CAWSASGSTDTQYF
TRBD1,.,TRBV28,TRBJ1-6,TGTGCCAGCCACCGGACAGGGATTGAATCACCCCTCCACTTT,CASHRTGIESPLHF
.,.,TRBV5-1,TRBJ2-7,TGCGCCAGCAGTTCGGGACAATCTTACAGGCACGAGCAGTACTTC,CASSSGQSYRHEQYF
.,few,TRBV7-9,TRBJ1-2,TGTGCCAGCAGCTTAGACAGGTTCTATGGCTACACCTTC,CASSLDRFYGYTF
.,.,TRBV6-1,TRBJ1-2,TGTGCCAGCAGTGAAGGACAGCTCTATGGCTACACCTTC,CASSEGQLYGYTF
.,.,TRBV29-1,TRBJ2-7,TGCAGCGTTGAATGGGGGCCCTCGGAGCAGTACTTC,CSVEWGPSEQYF
TRBD1,.,TRBV5-6,TRBJ2-7,TGTGCCAGCAGCCGACCGAGGACAGGGATCCACGAGCAGTACTTC,CASSRPRTGIHEQYF